This entry features one T cell receptor beta chain sequence. The method was immunoSEQ multiplex PCR; TCRdb's version includes in-frame clones alone and lacks a portion of them. This table has approximately 220,000 clones, about 79% appearing once. This sample was taken from a study of blood T cell repertoires in COVID-19. This CDR3 comprises 16 residues. CDR1 is SGHVS, CDR2 FQNEAQ, per germline. Trimming cost V 6 bases and J 5 bases; bases outside gene matches: 13. The sequence came from a woman aged 40 to 50 with acute COVID-19. Sequencing was carried out using PBMCs or T cells enriched from blood (not recorded which). V usage is TRBV7-8 and J usage is TRBJ2-1; 7 bases agree with TRBD2. This CDR3 is CASSLPASGSNNEQFF. For the CDR3, the DNA is TGTGCCAGCAGTCTACCAGCTAGCGGATCTAACAATGAGCAGTTCTTC. The complete variable domain, with remaining parts taken from reference TRBV7-8 and TRBJ2-1, reads GAGVSQSPRYKVAKRGQDVALRCDPISGHVSLFWYQQALGQGPEFLTYFQNEAQLDKSGLPSDRFFAERPEGSVSTLKIQRTQQEDSAVYLCASSLPASGSNNEQFFGPGTRLTVL.